This T cell receptor beta chain is drawn from a study of shared clonotypes between healthy human individuals. Broader study findings: Collection of samples was limited to blood; tissue repertoires likely differ.

This clone was detected only a few times. Its specificity is unknown. Only CD45RO-negative cells positively selected for CCR7 counted as naive CD8 cells, so terminally differentiated effector memory CD45RA+ cells were excluded. Each of the donors was a healthy adult who was HIV-negative and had not had a recent acute infection or vaccination. Data came from immunoSEQ multiplex PCR; TCRdb stores just in-frame clones and leaves some out. Here the sample spans roughly 1,800,000 clones, approximately 94% being singletons. The CDR3 covers 15 residues. Germline V lookup: CDR1 SGHTA, CDR2 FQGTGA. The trim removed 5 bases at V and 3 bases at J, leaving 6 bases unmatched.

The V gene is TRBV7-3, the J gene TRBJ1-2; TRBD1 agrees at 10 bases. The receptor was derived from a man aged 18 to 29 in good health. Sequencing input: naive CD8+ T cells sorted from blood. Written as DNA, the CDR3 is TGTGCCAGCAGCCCGTCGACAGGGGGCGACTATGGCTACACCTTC. This encodes CASSPSTGGDYGYTF.